Below, 24 T cell receptor beta chains from the same sample are listed, as sequenced in a study of blood T cell repertoires in COVID-19 (dated by TCRdb to about 2020). The receptor library was made with the immunoSEQ multiplex PCR assay. TCRdb's version of the immuneACCESS table is confined to in-frame rearrangements and falls short of the full clone set. An unresolved V gene accounts for under half of the shortfall where checked; the remainder is of unknown origin. The sample table holds some 270,000 clones, of which around 82% were seen once. The ten largest clonotypes hold approximately 14% of the sample. Material: peripheral blood. The receptors shown here come from an older person with COVID-19, enrolled during active disease.

The chain is built from TRBV7-9 and TRBJ1-6, with 7 bases that match TRBD1. CDR1 and CDR2 from the germline V gene are SEHNR and FQNEAQ (reference sequence). The CDR3 is 14 amino acids. V was pared by 9 bases and J by 7 bases, with 9 bases of the junction left unmatched. Here the CDR3 DNA reads TGTGCCAGTTTACCTGGAGGGGGCAATTCACCCCTCCACTTT. This codes for CASLPGGGNSPLHF.

The chain employs TRBV19 and TRBJ1-1, with TRBD1 as a possible D gene (6 bases). CDR1 and CDR2 from the germline V gene are LNHDA and SQIVND (reference sequence). This CDR3 comprises 15 residues. V was clipped by 4 bases and J by 1 base, with 13 bases between them. The CDR3 protein is CASSTTGLGNTEAFF. Here the CDR3 DNA reads TGTGCCAGTAGTACAACAGGGTTAGGGAACACTGAAGCTTTCTTT.

The chain combines TRBV7-6 with TRBJ1-3; 8 nucleotides agree with TRBD1. The V gene's germline CDR1 is SGHVS and CDR2 FNYEAQ. V dropped 5 bases and J dropped 0; count of bases not matched to a gene: 3. This CDR3 has 15 residues. CDR3 in amino acids: CASSRTGGSGNTIYF. In nucleotides, the CDR3 is TGTGCCAGCAGCCGTACAGGGGGCTCTGGAAACACCATATATTTT.

This sequence joins TRBV3-1 (or the pseudogene TRBV3-2) and TRBJ2-2, with D perhaps matching TRBD1 (6 bases). The germline V gene has CDR1 LGHDT and CDR2 YNNKEL (reference sequence). The CDR3 covers 15 residues. V was cut by 1 base and J by 5 bases, with 11 bases left in between. The CDR3 DNA is TGTGCCAGCAGCCAAGGTACAGGGAAGACCGGGGAGCTGTTTTTT. As protein: CASSQGTGKTGELFF.

V is TRBV28 and J is TRBJ2-7; 15 positions match TRBD2. Germline assignment: CDR1 MDHEN and CDR2 SYDVKM. The CDR3 is 18 amino acids. Trimming at V came to 6 bases and at J to 1 base, leaving 10 bases not matched to a gene. Here the CDR3 DNA reads TGTGCCAGCAGCTCCCCTAGAGGACTAGCGGGAGGGTCCTACGAGCAGTACTTC. It is translated as CASSSPRGLAGGSYEQYF.

The rearrangement uses TRBV7-2 and TRBJ2-7; 7 positions match TRBD2. The trim removed 4 bases at V and 6 bases at J, leaving 6 bases unmatched. Germline V CDR1 and CDR2: SGHTA, FQGNSA. The CDR3 is 13 residues long. The DNA for the CDR3 is TGTGCCAGCAGCTCGGGACTATTCGGCGAGCAGTACTTC. Translated: CASSSGLFGEQYF. The full variable domain, its missing parts supplied by reference TRBV7-2 and TRBJ2-7, is GAGVSQSPSNKVTEKGKDVELRCDPISGHTALYWYRQSLGQGLEFLIYFQGNSAPDKSGLPSDRFSAERTGGSVSTLTIQRTQQEDSAVYLCASSSGLFGEQYFGPGTRLTVT.

V gene TRBV3-1 (or the pseudogene TRBV3-2) combines with J gene TRBJ1-1, with 8 bases matching TRBD1. This CDR3 contains 14 residues. The junction had 9 bases not matched to a gene; V was cut back by 3 bases and J by 9 bases. CDR1 is LGHDT and CDR2 is YNNKEL in the germline V gene (reference sequence). The CDR3 is CASSQRQGRGKAFF. CDR3 coding DNA: TGTGCCAGCAGCCAGAGACAGGGGAGGGGGAAAGCTTTCTTT.

The gene calls are TRBV28 and TRBJ2-2, with TRBD1 matching over 8 bases. V lost 6 bases, J lost 3 bases, and 6 bases stayed unmatched. There are 15 residues in the CDR3. Looked up from germline, CDR1 is MDHEN and CDR2 is SYDVKM. The CDR3 loop is CASSSGQGDTGELFF. For the CDR3, the DNA is TGTGCCAGCAGCTCAGGACAGGGTGACACCGGGGAGCTGTTTTTT.

The chain joins TRBV6-2 or TRBV6-3 to TRBJ2-7, with 11 bases identical to TRBD2. CDR3 size: 17 residues. Germline V lookup: CDR1 MNHEY, CDR2 SVGEGT. After removal of 4 bases from V and 5 bases from J, the junction contained 13 bases not matched to a gene. CDR3 nucleotides: TGTGCCAGCAGTTTCCCTGGGACTAGCGGAGCGAGTGACGAGCAGTACTTC. Amino acid sequence: CASSFPGTSGASDEQYF.

This chain connects TRBV7-2 to TRBJ1-4; 7 bases match TRBD1. Germline V CDR1 and CDR2: SGHTA, FQGNSA. The CDR3 runs 15 residues. Trimming at V came to 0 bases and at J to 7 bases, leaving 5 bases not matched to a gene. The CDR3 nucleotides read TGTGCCAGCAGCTTAGCGTCCCCAGGGGGTGAAAAACTGTTTTTT. This gives the protein CASSLASPGGEKLFF.

This chain joins TRBV9 and TRBJ2-5; 8 nucleotides align to TRBD1. The CDR3 contains 15 residues. The V gene end was trimmed by 0 bases and the J gene end by 5 bases; junction bases not matched to a gene: 6. Germline CDR1 SGDLS, CDR2 YYNGEE. The CDR3 protein is CASSVAGGGRETQYF. The DNA of the CDR3 is TGTGCCAGCAGCGTAGCAGGGGGCGGACGGGAGACCCAGTACTTC.

The chain is built from TRBV7-2 and TRBJ2-1, with TRBD2 as a possible D gene (5 bases). The CDR3 is made up of 14 amino acids. The germline V gene encodes CDR1 SGHTA and CDR2 FQGNSA. V dropped 5 bases and J dropped 8 bases, with 16 bases sitting between them. The chain's CDR3 is CASSQGRGWDEQFF. CDR3 bases: TGTGCCAGCAGCCAAGGCCGGGGTTGGGATGAGCAGTTCTTC.

This clone was counted only a few times. The gene calls are TRBV9 and TRBJ2-6, with TRBD1 as a possible D gene (5 bases). This CDR3 contains 16 residues. The germline V gene has CDR1 SGDLS and CDR2 YYNGEE. The V gene lost 3 bases and the J gene lost 1 base, with 11 bases spanning the gap. The CDR3 DNA reads TGTGCCAGCAGCGAGGGCAGGGTTTCTGGGGCCAACGTCCTGACTTTC. It codes for CASSEGRVSGANVLTF.

The chain combines TRBV5-6 with TRBJ1-2, with a tentative D call TRBD1 (6 bases). Germline lookup yields CDR1 SGHDT and CDR2 YYEEEE. The CDR3 has 14 residues. V shed 9 bases and J shed 4 bases, with 19 bases lying between them. The CDR3 sequence is CATTLQGPTYGYTF. As DNA, the CDR3 is TGTGCCACCACCCTCCAGGGGCCGACCTATGGCTACACCTTC.

The count of this clone is one. This chain joins TRBV9 and TRBJ1-2; D is unresolved. Germline assignment: CDR1 SGDLS and CDR2 YYNGEE. Between the trimmed V and J ends, which lost 4 bases and 4 bases, there was a span of 17 bases. This CDR3 has 15 residues. The CDR3, as DNA: TGTGCCAGCAGCACCACTCCCGTTCCTAGCTATGGCTACACCTTC. It translates to CASSTTPVPSYGYTF.

The chain links TRBV19 to TRBJ2-3; D ambiguous. Trimming stripped 1 base from V and 2 bases from J, with 13 bases between. The germline gives CDR1 LNHDA, CDR2 SQIVND (reference sequence). The CDR3 contains 16 residues. CDR3 coding DNA: TGTGCCAGTAGTATAGGAGCACCGTTCATCACAGATACGCAGTATTTT. Translating gives CASSIGAPFITDTQYF.

The chain has TRBV19 and TRBJ1-2; 12 bases map to TRBD1. CDR1 and CDR2 (germline): LNHDA, SQIVND (reference sequence). The CDR3 length is 15 residues. The trim removed 6 bases at V and 3 bases at J, leaving 5 bases unmatched. The CDR3 spells CASSEGTGGDYGYTF. The CDR3 DNA follows: TGTGCCAGTAGCGAAGGGACAGGGGGCGACTATGGCTACACCTTC.

The J gene is TRBJ1-4, the V gene TRBV29-1, with D uncertain. Between the trimmed V and J ends, which lost 7 bases and 11 bases, there was a span of 17 bases. Germline CDR1 and CDR2: SQVTM and ANQGSEA. CDR3 length equals 12 residues. The CDR3 spells CSALDSVGKLFF. In nucleotides, the CDR3 is TGCAGCGCCCTCGACTCGGTCGGTAAACTGTTTTTT.

V gene TRBV19 combines with J gene TRBJ2-3; TRBD2 might be the D (5 bases). CDR1 is LNHDA and CDR2 is SQIVND in the germline V gene (reference sequence). V dropped 5 bases and J dropped 9 bases, with 15 bases sitting between them. The CDR3 runs 13 residues. The CDR3 DNA is TGTGCCAGTAGTCTCCGGGGTCCGAGAACGCAGTATTTT. Its protein product is CASSLRGPRTQYF.

The chain employs TRBV19 and TRBJ1-5, with D tentatively TRBD1 (6 bases). V shed 7 bases and J shed 5 bases, with 9 bases lying between them. The V gene's germline CDR1 is LNHDA and CDR2 SQIVND (reference sequence). This CDR3 is built from 12 residues. CDR3 region: CASNRVDQPQHF. The DNA of the CDR3 is TGTGCCAGTAACAGGGTTGATCAGCCCCAGCATTTT.

The chain joins TRBV7-9 to TRBJ2-5, with a possible D match to TRBD1 (5 bases). V lost 1 base and J 2 bases, leaving 11 bases between the germline ends. Germline V CDR1 and CDR2: SEHNR, FQNEAQ (reference sequence). CDR3 length equals 15 residues. The CDR3: CASSLGLTEQETQYF. In DNA, the CDR3 is TGTGCCAGCAGCTTAGGTTTGACAGAACAAGAGACCCAGTACTTC.

V and J are TRBV7-2 and TRBJ2-3; D not certain. The CDR3 is 13 residues long. Germline CDR1 and CDR2: SGHTA and FQGNSA. The V end lost 2 bases, the J end lost 5 bases, and 8 bases lay between the germline ends. The CDR3 spells CASSLSPGDTQYF. The CDR3 DNA reads as TGTGCCAGCAGCTTATCCCCGGGAGATACGCAGTATTTT.

This sequence joins TRBV15 and TRBJ2-1; the match to TRBD2 covers 13 bases. J lost 9 bases, V lost 1 base, and 15 bases had no gene match. The length of the CDR3 is 19 residues. Germline CDR1 is LNHNV and CDR2 is YYDKDF (reference sequence). In DNA form, the CDR3 reads TGTGCCACCAGCAGAGGAAGATGGACTAGCGGGGGAGAGGGGTTTGAGCAGTTCTTC. This gives the protein CATSRGRWTSGGEGFEQFF.

The V and J genes are TRBV7-2 and TRBJ1-1; D might be TRBD1 (5 bases). The germline V gene encodes CDR1 SGHTA and CDR2 FQGNSA. V was pared by 5 bases and J by 0 bases, with 7 bases between. The CDR3 covers 13 residues. CDR3 nucleotides: TGTGCCAGCAGCAGGGGAATGAACACTGAAGCTTTCTTT. Its translation is CASSRGMNTEAFF.